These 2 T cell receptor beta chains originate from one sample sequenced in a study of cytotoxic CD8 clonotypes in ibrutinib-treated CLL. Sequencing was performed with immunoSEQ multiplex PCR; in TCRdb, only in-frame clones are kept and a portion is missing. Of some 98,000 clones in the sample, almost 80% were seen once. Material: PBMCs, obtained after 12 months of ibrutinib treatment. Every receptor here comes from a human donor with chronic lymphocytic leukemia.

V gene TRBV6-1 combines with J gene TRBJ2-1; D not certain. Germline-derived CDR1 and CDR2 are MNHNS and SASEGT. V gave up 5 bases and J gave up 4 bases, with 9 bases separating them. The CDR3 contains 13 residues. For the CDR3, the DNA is TGTGCCAGCAGTCCTATTATGTACAATGAGCAGTTCTTC. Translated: CASSPIMYNEQFF.

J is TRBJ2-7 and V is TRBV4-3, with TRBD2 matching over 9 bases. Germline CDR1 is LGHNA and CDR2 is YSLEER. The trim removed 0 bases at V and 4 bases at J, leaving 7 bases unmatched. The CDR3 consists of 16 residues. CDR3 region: CASSQEGSSGGYEQYF. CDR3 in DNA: TGCGCCAGCAGCCAAGAGGGAAGTAGCGGGGGATACGAGCAGTACTTC.